The rows below give T cell receptor beta chains drawn from one sample of a study of OX40 agonist ivuxolimab in advanced cancers. TCRdb's table, derived via immunoSEQ multiplex PCR, lists solely in-frame clones and lacks some. Here the sample spans tens of thousands of clones, about 80% being singletons. This specimen consisted of CD4+ or CD8+ T cells sorted from blood, obtained in a trial of the OX40 agonist ivuxolimab. Source of these receptors: an adult with an advanced solid tumor such as melanoma, head and neck, liver or kidney cancer. Both conserved end residues are part of each CDR3. D genes are given only for firm matches. A clone size is listed for some rows: how often the clone was seen (once, few, many), or a class if it is expanded.

v_gene: TRBV7-6; abundance: -; j_gene: TRBJ1-3; d_gene: -; CDR3aa: CASSLAQGGGNTIYF; CDR3nt: TGTGCCAGCAGCTTAGCGCAGGGAGGTGGAAACACCATATATTTT
v_gene: TRBV6-5; abundance: -; j_gene: TRBJ1-2; d_gene: -; CDR3aa: CASSPLRGNYGYTF; CDR3nt: TGTGCCAGCAGCCCTCTACGGGGTAACTATGGCTACACCTTC
v_gene: TRBV19; abundance: -; j_gene: TRBJ2-2; d_gene: -; CDR3aa: CASRTRGTGELFF; CDR3nt: TGTGCCAGTAGAACTAGAGGCACCGGGGAGCTGTTTTTT
v_gene: TRBV29-1; abundance: -; j_gene: TRBJ1-2; d_gene: TRBD1; CDR3aa: CSVEPFRQGLLSNYGYTF; CDR3nt: TGCAGCGTTGAACCCTTCAGACAGGGCCTTTTGAGTAACTATGGCTACACCTTC
v_gene: TRBV7-3; abundance: once; j_gene: TRBJ2-1; d_gene: -; CDR3aa: CASSQGRDSYNEQFF; CDR3nt: TGTGCCAGCAGTCAAGGGCGGGACTCCTACAATGAGCAGTTCTTC
v_gene: TRBV4-2; abundance: -; j_gene: TRBJ2-1; d_gene: -; CDR3aa: CASSQDGGLGNEQFF; CDR3nt: TGTGCCAGCAGCCAAGACGGGGGTCTGGGTAATGAGCAGTTCTTC
v_gene: TRBV30; abundance: once; j_gene: TRBJ2-7; d_gene: -; CDR3aa: CAWSVGSYEQYF; CDR3nt: TGTGCCTGGAGTGTAGGCAGCTACGAGCAGTACTTC
v_gene: TRBV6-5; abundance: -; j_gene: TRBJ1-2; d_gene: -; CDR3aa: CASSYARRKSYGYTF; CDR3nt: TGTGCCAGCAGTTACGCCCGGCGGAAGAGCTATGGCTACACCTTC
v_gene: TRBV28; abundance: -; j_gene: TRBJ1-2; d_gene: -; CDR3aa: CASSLLGEGYTF; CDR3nt: TGTGCCAGCAGTTTATTGGGAGAGGGCTACACCTTC
v_gene: TRBV19; abundance: -; j_gene: TRBJ2-7; d_gene: TRBD2; CDR3aa: CASSRSGTRGYEQYF; CDR3nt: TGTGCCAGTAGTCGTTCCGGGACTAGGGGGTACGAGCAGTACTTC
v_gene: TRBV28; abundance: -; j_gene: TRBJ2-4; d_gene: -; CDR3aa: CASSWGDAKNIQYF; CDR3nt: TGTGCCAGCAGTTGGGGGGACGCCAAAAACATTCAGTACTTC
v_gene: TRBV10-3; abundance: -; j_gene: TRBJ2-5; d_gene: TRBD2; CDR3aa: CAISATGGQETQYF; CDR3nt: TGTGCCATCAGTGCGACGGGGGGCCAAGAGACCCAGTACTTC
v_gene: TRBV27; abundance: -; j_gene: TRBJ2-1; d_gene: TRBD2; CDR3aa: CASIPRRGSLWSYNEQFF; CDR3nt: TGTGCCAGTATACCACGGCGGGGGTCCCTTTGGTCCTACAATGAGCAGTTCTTC
v_gene: TRBV6-1; abundance: -; j_gene: TRBJ1-5; d_gene: -; CDR3aa: CASSEGTFYSNQPQHF; CDR3nt: TGTGCCAGCAGTGAAGGGACGTTTTATAGCAATCAGCCCCAGCATTTT
v_gene: TRBV7-9; abundance: -; j_gene: TRBJ2-4; d_gene: -; CDR3aa: CASSLHGPQNIQYF; CDR3nt: TGTGCCAGCAGCTTACACGGGCCTCAAAACATTCAGTACTTC
v_gene: TRBV15; abundance: -; j_gene: TRBJ2-5; d_gene: TRBD1; CDR3aa: CATSRGQSYLQETRYF; CDR3nt: TGTGCCACCAGCAGGGGACAGTCCTACCTCCAAGAGACCCGGTACTTC
v_gene: TRBV5-5; abundance: -; j_gene: TRBJ2-1; d_gene: TRBD2; CDR3aa: CASSSITGIAGGHRDEQFF; CDR3nt: TGTGCCAGCAGCTCGATCACGGGTATAGCGGGAGGACATAGGGATGAGCAGTTCTTC
v_gene: TRBV7-9; abundance: -; j_gene: TRBJ1-5; d_gene: -; CDR3aa: CASSWGKGNQPQHF; CDR3nt: TGTGCCAGCAGCTGGGGGAAAGGCAATCAGCCCCAGCATTTT
v_gene: TRBV11-2; abundance: -; j_gene: TRBJ1-1; d_gene: -; CDR3aa: CASSLGWTANTEAFF; CDR3nt: TGTGCCAGCAGCTTAGGGTGGACAGCGAACACTGAAGCTTTCTTT
v_gene: TRBV15; abundance: -; j_gene: TRBJ2-3; d_gene: -; CDR3aa: CATRFGHLSTDTQYF; CDR3nt: TGTGCCACCAGGTTTGGACACCTTAGCACAGATACGCAGTATTTT
v_gene: TRBV9; abundance: -; j_gene: TRBJ1-2; d_gene: -; CDR3aa: CASSVDLIPYGYTF; CDR3nt: TGTGCCAGCAGCGTAGACTTAATACCCTATGGCTACACCTTC
v_gene: TRBV28; abundance: -; j_gene: TRBJ1-2; d_gene: -; CDR3aa: CASSQGGASHYGYTF; CDR3nt: TGTGCCAGCAGCCAAGGAGGGGCGTCTCACTATGGCTACACCTTC
v_gene: TRBV11-2; abundance: -; j_gene: TRBJ2-7; d_gene: TRBD1; CDR3aa: CASSPQGPSTPYEQYF; CDR3nt: TGTGCCAGCAGCCCACAGGGGCCCTCAACCCCCTACGAGCAGTACTTC
v_gene: TRBV9; abundance: -; j_gene: TRBJ2-3; d_gene: -; CDR3aa: CASSVGTTTDTQYF; CDR3nt: TGTGCCAGCAGCGTAGGTACTACCACAGATACGCAGTATTTT
v_gene: TRBV11-2; abundance: few; j_gene: TRBJ2-1; d_gene: -; CDR3aa: CASSSSRRWAEQFF; CDR3nt: TGTGCCAGCAGCTCCAGCCGCCGTTGGGCCGAGCAGTTCTTC
v_gene: TRBV7-9; abundance: once; j_gene: TRBJ2-5; d_gene: -; CDR3aa: CASSPKETQYF; CDR3nt: TGTGCCAGCAGCCCCAAAGAGACCCAGTACTTC
v_gene: TRBV5-1; abundance: few; j_gene: TRBJ1-6; d_gene: -; CDR3aa: CASSLEGIGNSPLHF; CDR3nt: TGCGCCAGCAGCTTGGAAGGGATTGGGAATTCACCCCTCCACTTT
v_gene: TRBV2; abundance: few; j_gene: TRBJ2-2; d_gene: TRBD2; CDR3aa: CASREREVNTGELFF; CDR3nt: TGTGCCAGCAGAGAGCGGGAGGTCAACACCGGGGAGCTGTTTTTT
v_gene: TRBV2; abundance: -; j_gene: TRBJ2-1; d_gene: -; CDR3aa: CASSVEPSPYNEQFF; CDR3nt: TGTGCCAGCAGTGTCGAGCCTAGCCCCTACAATGAGCAGTTCTTC
v_gene: TRBV19; abundance: -; j_gene: TRBJ2-7; d_gene: TRBD2; CDR3aa: CASSISGSSGRYEQYF; CDR3nt: TGTGCCAGTAGTATCTCAGGGTCTAGCGGGAGATACGAGCAGTACTTC
v_gene: TRBV28; abundance: -; j_gene: TRBJ1-2; d_gene: -; CDR3aa: CASSYPGPTMNGYTF; CDR3nt: TGTGCCAGCAGTTACCCCGGGCCAACCATGAATGGCTACACCTTC
v_gene: TRBV19; abundance: -; j_gene: TRBJ1-1; d_gene: -; CDR3aa: CASSIARGDTEAFF; CDR3nt: TGTGCCAGTAGTATTGCCAGGGGCGACACTGAAGCTTTCTTT
v_gene: TRBV7-7; abundance: -; j_gene: TRBJ2-2; d_gene: -; CDR3aa: CASSLEGANTGELFF; CDR3nt: TGTGCCAGCAGCTTAGAGGGCGCGAACACCGGGGAGCTGTTTTTT